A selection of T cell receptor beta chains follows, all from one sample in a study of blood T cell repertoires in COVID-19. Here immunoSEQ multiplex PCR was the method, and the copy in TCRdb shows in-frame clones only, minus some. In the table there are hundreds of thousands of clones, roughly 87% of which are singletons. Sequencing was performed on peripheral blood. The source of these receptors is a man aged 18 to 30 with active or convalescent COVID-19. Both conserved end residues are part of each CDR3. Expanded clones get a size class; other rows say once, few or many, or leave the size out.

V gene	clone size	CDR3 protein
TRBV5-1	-	CASSGGTSGETQYF
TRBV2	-	CASKYRGENYGYTF
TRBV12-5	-	CASGDLDRVGYTF
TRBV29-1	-	CSVRQGAMSTDTQYF
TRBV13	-	CASSLGQGKNYGYTF
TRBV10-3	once	CAISDGTGGFYEQYF
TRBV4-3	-	CASSQLGEGTEAFF
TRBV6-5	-	CASSYLEHSYEQYF
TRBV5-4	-	CASRRTGEETQYF
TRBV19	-	CASRPRTGRETQYF
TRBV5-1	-	CASSLDGYEQYF